Below are 6 T cell receptor beta chains sequenced from a single sample in a study of T cell changes during pregnancy in multiple sclerosis. Method: immunoSEQ multiplex PCR; TCRdb's copy keeps in-frame clones and lacks some. The profile shows tens of thousands of clones, roughly nine tenths of them singletons. The specimen was CD8+ T cells from peripheral blood mononuclear cells, collected before pregnancy. These receptors all come from a female donor with multiple sclerosis, enrolled in a pregnancy study.

V is TRBV10-3 and J is TRBJ1-1; 8 bases match TRBD1. The CDR3 runs 15 residues. V lost 2 bases and J lost 1; bases outside the gene matches: 3. The germline CDR1 and CDR2 sequences are ENHRY and SYGVKD. In nucleotides, the CDR3 is TGTGCCATCAGTGAGGCCGGGACAGGGAACACTGAAGCTTTCTTT. As protein: CAISEAGTGNTEAFF.

The V and J genes are TRBV5-1 and TRBJ1-1; the D is unclear. The V end lost 1 base, the J end lost 1 base, and 17 bases lay between the germline ends. The CDR3 runs 17 residues. CDR1 SGHRS and CDR2 YFSETQ come from the germline V gene. The CDR3 spells CASSLSLVGRPNTEAFF. CDR3 DNA sequence: TGCGCCAGCAGCTTGAGTCTCGTCGGGAGACCGAACACTGAAGCTTTCTTT.

This chain uses TRBV6-5 with TRBJ2-3; 10 bases match TRBD2. Germline V gives CDR1 MNHEY, CDR2 SVGAGI. There are 16 residues in the CDR3. The junction had 3 bases not matched to a gene; V was cut back by 0 bases and J by 3 bases. In DNA form, the CDR3 reads TGTGCCAGCAGTTACTCCTTAGCGGGGGGAACAGATACGCAGTATTTT. Its translation is CASSYSLAGGTDTQYF.

The V and J genes are TRBV15 and TRBJ2-7, with D tentatively TRBD2 (7 bases). CDR1 is LNHNV, CDR2 YYDKDF, per germline (reference sequence). Trimming shortened V by 5 bases and J by 6 bases, and 20 bases separated the two germline ends. The CDR3 is made up of 15 amino acids. The CDR3, as DNA: TGTGCCACCAGCGGCCAAAAGGGGGGGATTGGCGAGCAGTACTTC. As protein: CATSGQKGGIGEQYF.

The chain joins TRBV19 to TRBJ2-7; D uncertain. Trimming removed 7 bases at V and 5 bases at J, with 21 bases between. Germline V gives CDR1 LNHDA, CDR2 SQIVND (reference sequence). The CDR3 sequence is 15 residues long. CDR3 nucleotides: TGTGCCAGTACGGCAGGCGCACCTTCCTTAAACGAGCAGTACTTC. Its translation: CASTAGAPSLNEQYF.

The chain couples TRBV6-5 to TRBJ1-1; 8 bases fit TRBD1. This CDR3 is built from 15 residues. Germline CDR1 reads MNHEY; CDR2 reads SVGAGI. V lost 0 bases to trimming and J lost 7 bases; unmatched junction nucleotides: 7. Here the CDR3 reads CASSYSRHRGIEAFF. CDR3 bases: TGTGCCAGCAGTTACTCGAGGCACAGGGGGATTGAAGCTTTCTTT.